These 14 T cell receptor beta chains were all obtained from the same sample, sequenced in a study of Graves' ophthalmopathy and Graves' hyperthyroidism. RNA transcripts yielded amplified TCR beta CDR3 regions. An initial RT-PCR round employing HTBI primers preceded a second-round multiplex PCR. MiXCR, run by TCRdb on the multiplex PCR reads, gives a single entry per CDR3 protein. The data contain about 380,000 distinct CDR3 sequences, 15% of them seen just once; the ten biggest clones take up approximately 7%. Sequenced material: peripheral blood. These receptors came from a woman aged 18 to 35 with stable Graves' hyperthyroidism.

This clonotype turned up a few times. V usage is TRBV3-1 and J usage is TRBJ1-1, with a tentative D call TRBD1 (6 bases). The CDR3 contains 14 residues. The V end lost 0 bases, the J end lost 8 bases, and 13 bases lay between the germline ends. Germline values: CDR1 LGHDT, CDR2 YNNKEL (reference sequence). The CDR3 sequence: CASSQELRGAEAFF. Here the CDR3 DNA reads TGTGCCAGCAGCCAAGAGCTCCGGGGGGCAGAAGCTTTCTTT.

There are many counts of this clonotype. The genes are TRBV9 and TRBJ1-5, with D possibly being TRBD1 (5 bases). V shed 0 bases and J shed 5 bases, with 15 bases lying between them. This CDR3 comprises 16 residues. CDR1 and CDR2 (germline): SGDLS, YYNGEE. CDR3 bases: TGTGCCAGCAGCGTAGTAGGGCAGGGAGATCATCAGCCCCAGCATTTT. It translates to CASSVVGQGDHQPQHF. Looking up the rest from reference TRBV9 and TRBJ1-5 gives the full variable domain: DSGVTQTPKHLITATGQRVTLRCSPRSGDLSVYWYQQSLDQGLQFLIQYYNGEERAKGNILERFSAQQFPDLHSELNLSSLELGDSALYFCASSVVGQGDHQPQHFGDGTRLSIL.

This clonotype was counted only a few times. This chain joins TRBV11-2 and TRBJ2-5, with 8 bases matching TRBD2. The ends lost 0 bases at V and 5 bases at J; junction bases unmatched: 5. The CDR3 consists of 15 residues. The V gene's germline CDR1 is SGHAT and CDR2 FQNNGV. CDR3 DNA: TGTGCCAGCAGCTTAGAGGGTAGCGGGGTGGAGACCCAGTACTTC. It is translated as CASSLEGSGVETQYF. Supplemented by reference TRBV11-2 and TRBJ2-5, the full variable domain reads EAGVAQSPRYKIIEKRQSVAFWCNPISGHATLYWYQQILGQGPKLLIQFQNNGVVDDSQLPKDRFSAERLKGVDSTLKIQPAKLEDSAVYLCASSLEGSGVETQYFGPGTRLLVL.

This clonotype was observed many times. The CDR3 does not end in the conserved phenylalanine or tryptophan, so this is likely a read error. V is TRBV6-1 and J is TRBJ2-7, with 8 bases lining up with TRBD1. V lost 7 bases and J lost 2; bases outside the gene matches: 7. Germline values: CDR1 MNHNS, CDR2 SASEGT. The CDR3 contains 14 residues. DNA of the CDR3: TGTGCCAGCAAGGCCCAGGGGGCCACCTACGAGCAGTACTCC. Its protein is CASKAQGATYEQYS.

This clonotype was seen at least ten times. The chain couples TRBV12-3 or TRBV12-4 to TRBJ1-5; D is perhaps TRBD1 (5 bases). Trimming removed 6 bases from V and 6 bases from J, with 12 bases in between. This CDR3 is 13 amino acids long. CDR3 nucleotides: TGTGCCAGCAGGTCAGGGTTAAGTCAGCCCCAGCATTTT. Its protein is CASRSGLSQPQHF.

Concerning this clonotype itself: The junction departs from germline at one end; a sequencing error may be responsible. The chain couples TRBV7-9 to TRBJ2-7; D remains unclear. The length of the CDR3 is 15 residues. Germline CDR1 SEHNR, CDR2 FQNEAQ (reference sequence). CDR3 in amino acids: CASSFLQTSSYEKYF. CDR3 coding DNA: TGTGCCAGCAGCTTTCTTCAGACATCCTCCTACGAGAAGTACTTC.

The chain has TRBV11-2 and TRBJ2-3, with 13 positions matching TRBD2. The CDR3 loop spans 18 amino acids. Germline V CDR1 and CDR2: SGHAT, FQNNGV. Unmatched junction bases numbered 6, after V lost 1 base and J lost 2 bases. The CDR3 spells CASSLVTSGGTFTDTQYF. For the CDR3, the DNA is TGTGCCAGCAGCTTAGTGACTAGCGGGGGGACCTTCACAGATACGCAGTATTTT.

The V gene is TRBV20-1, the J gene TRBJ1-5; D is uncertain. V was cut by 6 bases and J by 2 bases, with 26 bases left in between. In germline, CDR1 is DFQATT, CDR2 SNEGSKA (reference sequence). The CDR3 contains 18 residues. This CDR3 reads CSAGRRMEGLRGNQPQHF. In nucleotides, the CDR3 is TGCAGTGCCGGGCGACGGATGGAGGGTTTAAGGGGCAATCAGCCCCAGCATTTT.

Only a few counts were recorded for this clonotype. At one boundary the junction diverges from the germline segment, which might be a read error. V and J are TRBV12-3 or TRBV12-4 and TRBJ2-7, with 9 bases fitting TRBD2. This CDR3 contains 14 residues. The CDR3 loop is CASSPRGGSYGQYF. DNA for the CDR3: TGTGCCAGCAGCCCGCGGGGGGGCTCCTACGGGCAGTACTTC.

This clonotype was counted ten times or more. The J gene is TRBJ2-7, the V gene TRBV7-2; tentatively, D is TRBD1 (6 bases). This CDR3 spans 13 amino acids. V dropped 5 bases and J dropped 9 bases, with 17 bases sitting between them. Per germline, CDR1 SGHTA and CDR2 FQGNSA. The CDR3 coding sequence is TGTGCCAGCAGCATACAGGGCTTTGGGGCGCAGTACTTC. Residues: CASSIQGFGAQYF.

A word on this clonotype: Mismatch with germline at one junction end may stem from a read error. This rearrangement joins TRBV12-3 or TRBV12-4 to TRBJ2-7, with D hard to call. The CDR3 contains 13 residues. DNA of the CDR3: TGCGCCAGCAGTTCCGTCATACCACGGGAGCAGTACTTC. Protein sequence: CASSSVIPREQYF.

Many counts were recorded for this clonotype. CDR3 nucleotides: TGCGCCAGCAGCCAAGCTGGACAGGGGGTAAATACCGGGGAGCTGTTTTTT. Translating it yields CASSQAGQGVNTGELFF. The chain recombines TRBV4-1 with TRBJ2-2; 10 bases are shared with TRBD1. Germline CDR1 MGHRA, CDR2 YSYEKL. V lost 1 base, J lost 5 bases, and 7 bases stayed unmatched. The CDR3 loop spans 17 amino acids.

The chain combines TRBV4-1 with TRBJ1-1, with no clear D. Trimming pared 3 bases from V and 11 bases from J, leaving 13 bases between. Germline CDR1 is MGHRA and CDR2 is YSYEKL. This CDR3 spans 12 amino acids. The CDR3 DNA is TGCGCCAGCAGCCATCTAAGGAATAGGGCTTTCTTT. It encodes CASSHLRNRAFF.

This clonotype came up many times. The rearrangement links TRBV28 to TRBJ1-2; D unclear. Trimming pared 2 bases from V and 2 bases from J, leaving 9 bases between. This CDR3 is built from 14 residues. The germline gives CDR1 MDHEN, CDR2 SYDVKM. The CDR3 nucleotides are TGTGCCAGCAGTTTAGCCAGAACCAACTATGGCTACACCTTC. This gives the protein CASSLARTNYGYTF.